The clone carrying this T cell receptor beta chain has at least ten counts. Its antigen remains unidentified. The sample comes from a study of post-analysis software for immune sequencing data. Study overall: Secondary progressive, relapsing-remitting and progressive-relapsing multiple sclerosis were among the included disease courses.

V lost 8 bases and J lost 6; bases outside the gene matches: 10. There are 13 residues in the CDR3. Germline loops: CDR1 SGHAT, CDR2 FQNNGV. Study results and caveats: Strong co-clustering by F measure was evident for samples that had been prepared in the same batch. Roughly five TRBV segments, including TRBV5-6, TRBV5-1 and TRBV20-1, were more frequent in patients than controls. Compared against controls, patients with multiple sclerosis displayed significantly lower normalized Chao1 diversity.

Unique molecular identifiers were carried by the TCR beta cDNA libraries. Yield was roughly 0.5 million cDNA molecules from around 1 to 9.1 million T cells. Via MiXCR, TCRdb re-called the PCR reads, giving one row per CDR3 protein. The data hold some 260,000 distinct CDR3 sequences, with 35% to 45% observed a single time. The chain couples TRBV11-2 to TRBJ2-7, with 7 bases that match TRBD2. The sequence came from a girl aged 5-17 years with multiple sclerosis. The material sequenced was blood. The CDR3 reads CASSSPQRGEQYF. The CDR3 DNA is TGTGCCAGCTCGTCTCCCCAGCGGGGCGAGCAGTACTTC.